This T cell receptor beta chain was identified in a study of vaccination effects on CD4 cells after COVID-19. This clone was detected only a few times. Its antigen is unidentified. Libraries were prepared by immunoSEQ multiplex PCR; TCRdb keeps only in-frame clonotypes and omits some of them. The table has more than 60,000 clones, 70% to 75% seen once. Using viral peptide pools, the ViraFEST assay grew out antigen-specific CD4+ T cells prior to sequencing. Researchers isolated CD4+ T cells once 9 to 11 days of culture had elapsed. Participants received two doses of either the BNT162b2 or mRNA-1273 vaccine. CDR1 and CDR2 from the germline V gene are SGHTA and FQGNSA. This CDR3 contains 16 residues. Trimming pared 4 bases from V and 4 bases from J, leaving 17 bases between.

This chain connects TRBV7-2 to TRBJ1-5; maybe TRBD1 (5 bases). The sequenced sample was CD4+ T cells from PBMCs cultured with HCoV-229E spike peptides, obtained after COVID-19 vaccination. This clonotype was sampled from a human donor who received a COVID-19 vaccine. The CDR3 DNA reads as TGTGCCAGCAGCTCGCAAACCGGACACCAGAATCAGCCCCAGCATTTT. Translating gives CASSSQTGHQNQPQHF.